A single sample is the source of the 27 T cell receptor beta chains below, sequenced in a study of T cell responses to AZD1222 COVID-19 vaccine (dated by TCRdb to about 2021). The time point label on this specimen signifies: baseline before first vaccination. The protocol used for the library was the immunoSEQ multiplex PCR assay. In its TCRdb copy, this immuneACCESS table keeps in-frame sequences only and misses some clones. Where compared with another copy, unresolved V genes explain less than half of these, and the others have no known cause. The sample includes fewer than 30,000 clones, with approximately 78% observed a single time. 5.8% of the sample lies in the top ten. This specimen consisted of peripheral blood, obtained on day 0 of AZD1222 vaccination. The origin of the receptors is an adult in good health.

This chain joins TRBV3-1 (or the pseudogene TRBV3-2) and TRBJ1-1; D not certain. CDR3 length: 11 amino acids. Trimming left V 3 bases short and J 5 bases short, with 4 bases between. Per the germline V gene, CDR1 is LGHDT and CDR2 is YNNKEL (reference sequence). CDR3 in DNA: TGTGCCAGCAGCCATTTGACTGAAGCTTTCTTT. Translated: CASSHLTEAFF.

The rearrangement uses TRBV3-1 (or the pseudogene TRBV3-2) and TRBJ2-1, with 9 bases aligning to TRBD2. Trimming removed 1 base from V and 7 bases from J; junction bases left unmatched: 5. The CDR3 covers 15 residues. CDR1 is LGHDT, CDR2 YNNKEL, per germline (reference sequence). CDR3 loop: CASSQGGGARNEQFF. The CDR3 DNA sequence: TGTGCCAGCAGCCAAGGCGGGGGGGCTCGAAATGAGCAGTTCTTC.

The chain joins TRBV6-6 to TRBJ2-7; 11 bases agree with TRBD2. Germline V gene lookup returns CDR1 MNHNY and CDR2 SVGAGI (reference sequence). V shed 7 bases and J 3 bases; nucleotides not matched to a gene: 8. This CDR3 has 15 amino acids. The CDR3 is CASNHRTSGGYEQYF. DNA of the CDR3: TGTGCCAGCAACCATAGAACTAGCGGGGGCTACGAGCAGTACTTC.

The rearrangement joins TRBV5-5 to TRBJ2-2, with 11 bases matching TRBD2. The CDR3 totals 16 residues. Germline trimming cut 4 bases from V and 1 base from J; bases unmatched to any gene: 3. Per germline, CDR1 SGHKS and CDR2 YYEKEE (reference sequence). The CDR3 reads CASSGTSGQNTGELFF. The CDR3, as DNA: TGTGCCAGCAGCGGGACTAGCGGTCAGAACACCGGGGAGCTGTTTTTT.

The rearrangement links TRBV5-8 to TRBJ1-5, with 8 nucleotides matching TRBD1. CDR1 is SGHTS, CDR2 YDEGEE, per germline. CDR3 length equals 15 residues. V shed 3 bases, J shed 7 bases, and the junction held 9 bases outside the gene matches. The CDR3 here is CASSSRGQGRQPQHF. The CDR3 DNA reads as TGTGCCAGCAGCTCGCGTGGACAGGGCCGGCAGCCCCAGCATTTT.

This chain links TRBV24-1 with TRBJ2-1; weak D call: TRBD2 (6 bases). CDR3 size: 13 residues. Trimming removed 5 bases at V and 10 bases at J, with 14 bases between. Looked up from germline, CDR1 is KGHDR and CDR2 is SFDVKD. DNA for the CDR3: TGTGCCACCAGTGCTCGGGACTCAGGGGAGCAGTTCTTC. It yields the protein CATSARDSGEQFF.

The chain uses TRBV6-6 and TRBJ2-7, with 7 bases matching TRBD1. The CDR3 length is 16 residues. The germline gives CDR1 MNHNY, CDR2 SVGAGI (reference sequence). Losses at the gene ends were 2 bases for V and 3 bases for J; bases not matched to a gene: 10. CDR3 loop: CASSYTGGDSGYEQYV. In DNA, the CDR3 is TGTGCCAGCAGTTACACGGGTGGGGACAGTGGCTACGAGCAGTACGTC.

The chain couples TRBV12-2 to TRBJ2-2; the table assigns TRBD1, which was not confirmed against the DNA. TRBV12-2 is reported as a pseudogene. This CDR3 spans 17 amino acids. The CDR3 is CASRLLRQGIGAGELFF. The CDR3 coding sequence is TGTGCAAGTCGCTTGCTGCGACAGGGGATCGGTGCCGGGGAGCTGTTTTTT.

This chain uses TRBV25-1 with TRBJ1-2; maybe TRBD1 (5 bases). The CDR3 runs 12 residues. V was shortened by 4 bases and J by 4 bases, with 7 bases between the two germline ends. The germline V gene has CDR1 MGHDK and CDR2 SYGVNS. CDR3: CASSGDSYGYTF. CDR3 bases: TGTGCCAGCAGTGGCGACAGCTATGGCTACACCTTC.

This clone was counted a few times. The rearrangement uses TRBV7-8 and TRBJ1-6; D gene ambiguous. CDR3 length equals 15 residues. Trimming took off 1 base at V and 4 bases at J, with 8 bases between the two ends. Germline CDR1 SGHVS, CDR2 FQNEAQ. CDR3 DNA: TGTGCCAGCAGCTTAGTAGCCGGGTATAATTCACCCCTCCACTTT. It encodes CASSLVAGYNSPLHF. The variable domain in full, completed from reference TRBV7-8 and TRBJ1-6, reads GAGVSQSPRYKVAKRGQDVALRCDPISGHVSLFWYQQALGQGPEFLTYFQNEAQLDKSGLPSDRFFAERPEGSVSTLKIQRTQQEDSAVYLCASSLVAGYNSPLHFGNGTRLTVT.

This chain links TRBV6-6 with TRBJ2-7; 7 nucleotides agree with TRBD1. Germline CDR1 is MNHNY and CDR2 is SVGAGI (reference sequence). Trimming at V came to 2 bases and at J to 0 bases, leaving 4 bases not matched to a gene. The CDR3 is made up of 15 amino acids. The CDR3 region is CASSYTGQRSYEQYF. The CDR3, as DNA: TGTGCCAGCAGTTACACGGGACAGCGCTCCTACGAGCAGTACTTC.

V is TRBV19 and J is TRBJ1-5; the match to TRBD1 covers 9 bases. CDR1 is LNHDA and CDR2 is SQIVND in the germline V gene (reference sequence). V shed 5 bases and J 6 bases; nucleotides not matched to a gene: 5. The CDR3 runs 14 residues. The CDR3 loop reads CASSGTGGGQPQHF. The CDR3 nucleotides read TGTGCCAGTAGTGGAACAGGGGGCGGTCAGCCCCAGCATTTT. The complete variable domain, with remaining parts taken from reference TRBV19 and TRBJ1-5, reads DGGITQSPKYLFRKEGQNVTLSCEQNLNHDAMYWYRQDPGQGLRLIYYSQIVNDFQKGDIAEGYSVSREKKESFPLTVTSAQKNPTAFYLCASSGTGGGQPQHFGDGTRLSIL.

This chain joins TRBV3-1 (or the pseudogene TRBV3-2) and TRBJ2-5, with D perhaps assigned TRBD1 or TRBD2 (7 bases each). This CDR3 contains 14 residues. Germline CDR1 is LGHDT and CDR2 is YNNKEL (reference sequence). The germline V and J ends were trimmed by 8 bases and 5 bases, with 18 bases remaining between them. CDR3 in DNA: TGTGCCAGCGGACCAGGGGGGGAGGCTGAGACCCAGTACTTC. Its translation is CASGPGGEAETQYF.

J is TRBJ1-2 and V is TRBV28; maybe TRBD1 (5 bases). Germline CDR1 MDHEN, CDR2 SYDVKM. The V gene lost 10 bases and the J gene lost 4 bases, with 22 bases spanning the gap. The CDR3 is 15 amino acids. The CDR3: CATLRGVQGSYGYTF. The CDR3 region has the DNA TGTGCCACTTTGAGGGGCGTGCAGGGTTCCTATGGCTACACCTTC.

The chain couples TRBV14 to TRBJ2-2; 12 bases are a match to TRBD2. J lost 4 bases, V lost 2 bases, and 8 bases had no gene match. The CDR3 totals 18 residues. Per the germline V gene, CDR1 is SGHDN and CDR2 is FVKESK. CDR3 in amino acids: CASSQSSGRARGTGELFF. CDR3 bases: TGTGCCAGCAGCCAATCTAGCGGGAGGGCCAGGGGCACCGGGGAGCTGTTTTTT.

This chain links TRBV19 with TRBJ1-5; no firm D call. With 9 bases removed from V and 0 bases from J, the gap between germline ends came to 15 bases. The CDR3 has 15 residues. Per germline, CDR1 LNHDA and CDR2 SQIVND (reference sequence). CDR3 sequence (DNA): TGTGCCAGCAATCCGACCCAAAATAGCAATCAGCCCCAGCATTTT. This translates into CASNPTQNSNQPQHF.

The chain recombines TRBV5-6 with TRBJ1-1; D is undetermined. The CDR3 spans 15 residues. Trimming took 1 base from V and 7 from J, leaving 17 bases between them. CDR1 is SGHDT, CDR2 YYEEEE, per germline. This chain's CDR3 is CASSLFRTFRSEAFF. CDR3 sequence (DNA): TGTGCCAGCAGCTTGTTCCGGACCTTCCGCAGTGAAGCTTTCTTT.

The CDR3 DNA reads as TGCGCCAGCAGAGATGGGGGGGCAGGCGACTATGGCTACACCTTC. Its protein product is CASRDGGAGDYGYTF. The rearrangement joins TRBV5-1 to TRBJ1-2; TRBD1 might be the D (6 bases). From germline, CDR1 is SGHRS and CDR2 YFSETQ. The V and J ends lost 5 bases and 3 bases respectively, with 17 bases between them. The CDR3 is made up of 15 amino acids.

The chain uses TRBV19 and TRBJ1-2; D is possibly TRBD1 (6 bases). V lost 7 bases, J lost 4 bases, and 13 bases lay in between. In germline, CDR1 is LNHDA, CDR2 SQIVND (reference sequence). The CDR3 spans 13 residues. DNA of the CDR3: TGTGCCAGTACTTCAGGGGCTGGCTATGGCTACACCTTC. Translated: CASTSGAGYGYTF.

The chain links TRBV7-8 to TRBJ2-7, with 8 bases fitting TRBD1. CDR1 and CDR2 from the germline V gene are SGHVS and FQNEAQ. The CDR3 spans 16 residues. The junction had 13 bases not matched to a gene; V was cut back by 5 bases and J by 4 bases. CDR3 in amino acids: CASSRLRDRSEYEQYV. CDR3 nucleotide sequence: TGTGCCAGCAGCCGACTCCGGGACAGGAGTGAGTACGAGCAGTACGTC.

The chain joins TRBV3-1 (or the pseudogene TRBV3-2) to TRBJ1-1; tentative D call: TRBD1 (5 bases). CDR1 is LGHDT and CDR2 is YNNKEL in the germline V gene (reference sequence). The V gene lost 4 bases and the J gene lost 4 bases, with 10 bases spanning the gap. CDR3 size: 13 residues. For the CDR3, the DNA is TGTGCCAGCAGCCTCCGGGACGTCACTGAAGCTTTCTTT. Amino acid sequence: CASSLRDVTEAFF.

The chain couples TRBV10-3 to TRBJ1-1, with D possibly TRBD1 on 6 matching bases. Germline V gene data show CDR1 as ENHRY and CDR2 as SYGVKD. The length of the CDR3 is 15 residues. Trimming left V 6 bases short and J 1 base short, with 15 bases between. Here the CDR3 reads CAIRTQGGGNTEAFF. Written as DNA, the CDR3 is TGTGCCATCAGGACACAGGGTGGGGGGAACACTGAAGCTTTCTTT.

This clone was seen once. The rearrangement links TRBV12-3 or TRBV12-4 to TRBJ2-3, with D perhaps TRBD2 (5 bases). The CDR3 has 13 amino acids. Trimming took 1 base from V and 6 from J, leaving 8 bases between them. Here the CDR3 reads CASSLGEPDTQYF. The CDR3 DNA reads TGTGCCAGCAGTTTAGGGGAGCCGGATACGCAGTATTTT.

The chain is built from TRBV5-6 and TRBJ2-3; a weak D match, TRBD2 (5 bases). The CDR3 extends over 13 amino acids. Looked up from germline, CDR1 is SGHDT and CDR2 is YYEEEE. With 0 bases removed from V and 3 bases from J, the gap between germline ends came to 5 bases. The CDR3 spells CASSLGGTDTQYF. The CDR3 region has the DNA TGTGCCAGCAGCTTGGGAGGGACAGATACGCAGTATTTT.

The table lists this clone with a few counts. The gene calls are TRBV11-2 and TRBJ2-7; the match to TRBD1 covers 9 bases. CDR1 and CDR2 (germline): SGHAT, FQNNGV. The CDR3 has 12 amino acids. V dropped 10 bases and J dropped 6; count of bases not matched to a gene: 7. CDR3 sequence reads: CATRDRVSEQYF. The CDR3 DNA is TGTGCCACCCGGGACAGGGTCTCCGAGCAGTACTTC.

This clone was seen only a few times. V and J are TRBV29-1 and TRBJ1-2; D is uncertain. The V end was cut by 0 bases, the J end by 2 bases, with 7 bases between. The CDR3 totals 13 residues. The germline CDR1 and CDR2 sequences are SQVTM and ANQGSEA. The CDR3 sequence: CSVEDDLNYGYTF. The CDR3 region has the DNA TGCAGCGTTGAAGACGATCTCAACTATGGCTACACCTTC.

This chain joins TRBV6-6 and TRBJ2-1, with TRBD2 matching over 7 bases. Trimming at V came to 7 bases and at J to 0 bases, leaving 3 bases not matched to a gene. The CDR3 length is 14 residues. Germline CDR1 reads MNHNY; CDR2 reads SVGAGI (reference sequence). CDR3 nucleotide sequence: TGTGCCAGCATCTCGGGGGGCTCCTACAATGAGCAGTTCTTC. Residues: CASISGGSYNEQFF.